The rows below give T cell receptor beta chains drawn from one sample of a study of cytomegalovirus exposure and HLA in healthy donors. The data were produced by immunoSEQ multiplex PCR, yet TCRdb's version contains in-frame clones alone and is incomplete. This table has over 100,000 clones, less than 85% appearing once. Sequenced material: PBMCs. All receptors come from a man aged 40-55 years in good health and CMV-seronegative. CDR3s include the opening cysteine and the closing phenylalanine or tryptophan. D genes are given only for firm matches. Not every row has a clone size; where given, it reads once, few, many or a size class.

DNA,CDR3,V,J,size,length,D
TGTGCCAGCAGCCAGACACTGAACACTGAAGCTTTCTTT,CASSQTLNTEAFF,TRBV5-6,TRBJ1-1,few,13,NA
TGTGCCTGGAGTAGGGAGGGAGGTCAGCCCCAGCATTTT,CAWSREGGQPQHF,TRBV30,TRBJ1-5,NA,13,NA
TGTGCCAGCAGCTTGGGCGGACAGGGGACCTACGAGCAGTACTTC,CASSLGGQGTYEQYF,TRBV5-5,TRBJ2-7,NA,15,TRBD1
TGTGCCAGCAGCCCACATTGGCTAGCGGGAGGCGAGCAGTTCTTC,CASSPHWLAGGEQFF,TRBV11-2,TRBJ2-1,NA,15,TRBD2
TGTGCCAGCAGCTTAAGGGGGAACAGGGGAGACGAGCAGTACTTC,CASSLRGNRGDEQYF,TRBV7-3,TRBJ2-7,NA,15,TRBD1
TGTGCCAGCAGTCGTGGGCTGAACACTGAAGCTTTCTTT,CASSRGLNTEAFF,TRBV11-1,TRBJ1-1,NA,13,NA
TGTGCCACCAGCAGAGAGGACGTCCAGGGGGAAAAACTGTTTTTT,CATSREDVQGEKLFF,TRBV15,TRBJ1-4,NA,15,NA
TGTGCCAGCATGGAGGGAGTGGCGGAGACCCAGTACTTC,CASMEGVAETQYF,TRBV2,TRBJ2-5,NA,13,NA
TGTGCCATGGGGGGTACTGGAAACACCATATATTTT,CAMGGTGNTIYF,TRBV10-3,TRBJ1-3,NA,12,NA
TGTGCCGAGGAGGGAATAGCGGGACTCACAGATACGCAGTATTTT,CAEEGIAGLTDTQYF,TRBV30,TRBJ2-3,NA,15,TRBD2
TGTGCCAGCAGCTTGGGGGGAGGGACAGATACGCAGTATTTT,CASSLGGGTDTQYF,TRBV5-4,TRBJ2-3,NA,14,TRBD2
TGTTCCATCGGACTAGCGGGGAACACAGATACGCAGTATTTT,CSIGLAGNTDTQYF,TRBV7-9,TRBJ2-3,NA,14,TRBD2
TGCGCCAGCAGCTCCCGGACAGGGGATTACAATGAGCAGTTCTTC,CASSSRTGDYNEQFF,TRBV5-1,TRBJ2-1,NA,15,TRBD1
TGTGCCAGCAGTTTAGGGCAGGGGTTAGGCTACGAGCAGTACTTC,CASSLGQGLGYEQYF,TRBV27,TRBJ2-7,NA,15,NA
TGTGCTAGTGGTGGGGGACTAGCGGGAGCAGATACGCAGTATTTT,CASGGGLAGADTQYF,TRBV12-5,TRBJ2-3,NA,15,TRBD2
TGTGCCAGCAGTAAACCGGGTCCCCAATACACCTTC,CASSKPGPQYTF,TRBV28,TRBJ1-2,NA,12,NA
TGTGCCAGCGGTCGGGAGGGAGGGGCCTACGAGCAGTACTTC,CASGREGGAYEQYF,TRBV5-5,TRBJ2-7,NA,14,TRBD2
TGTGCCAGCAACCAGGGGGGACCTTACTACGAGCAGTACTTC,CASNQGGPYYEQYF,TRBV11-1,TRBJ2-7,NA,14,NA
TGTGCCAGCTCACCTGCACAGGGTTGGACTGAAGCTTTCTTT,CASSPAQGWTEAFF,TRBV18,TRBJ1-1,NA,14,NA
TGTGCCAGTAGTATAGCCAGGGAAGGGTACGAGCAGTACTTC,CASSIAREGYEQYF,TRBV19,TRBJ2-7,few,14,NA
TGTGCCAGCAGCTTGGAAGCGTCTAGCGGGAGCGCAGATACGCAGTATTTT,CASSLEASSGSADTQYF,TRBV5-6,TRBJ2-3,NA,17,TRBD2
TGTGCCTGGAGTGCCCTAGCGGGAGGTTACAAGCAGTACTTC,CAWSALAGGYKQYF,TRBV30,TRBJ2-7,NA,14,TRBD2
TGTGCCAGTAGGGAGAGCACAGATACGCAGTATTTT,CASRESTDTQYF,TRBV19,TRBJ2-3,NA,12,NA
TGTGCCAGCAGTGAAGCCTTTAGCGGGAGGTACAATGAGCAGTTCTTC,CASSEAFSGRYNEQFF,TRBV6-1,TRBJ2-1,NA,16,TRBD2
TGTGCCAGCTCCCCACCAGGGGGTAGAGAGACCCAGTACTTC,CASSPPGGRETQYF,TRBV18,TRBJ2-5,NA,14,TRBD1
TGTGCCAGCAGCTTCACTAACTATGGCTACACCTTC,CASSFTNYGYTF,TRBV7-9,TRBJ1-2,NA,12,NA
TGTGCCAGCAGCACCCGGGCCCAGGGAACCGGGGAGCTGTTTTTT,CASSTRAQGTGELFF,TRBV9,TRBJ2-2,NA,15,NA
TGCAGCGTGACCGGGACTAGCGGGAGGGAGACCCAGTACTTC,CSVTGTSGRETQYF,TRBV29-1,TRBJ2-5,few,14,TRBD2
TGCGCCAGCAGCCCTACAGGTCCCGTGGAGCCCCAGCATTTT,CASSPTGPVEPQHF,TRBV4-1,TRBJ1-5,NA,14,NA
TGTGCCAGCAGCTTGGCCGGGTCGAACACTGAAGCTTTCTTT,CASSLAGSNTEAFF,TRBV5-6,TRBJ1-1,NA,14,NA
TGTGCCAGCAGCTTAAGGACTAGCGGGAAAAGCACAGATACGCAGTATTTT,CASSLRTSGKSTDTQYF,TRBV7-2,TRBJ2-3,NA,17,TRBD2
TGTGCCAGCAGTTACCCCTCTCTTTGTGGCTACACCTTC,CASSYPSLCGYTF,TRBV6-6,TRBJ1-2,NA,13,NA
TGTGCCAGCAGCGTGGCAGGGAATGAAAAACTGTTTTTT,CASSVAGNEKLFF,TRBV9,TRBJ1-4,once,13,NA
TGTGCCAGCAGTCCGGACAGGCCCTATGGCTACACCTTC,CASSPDRPYGYTF,TRBV7-2,TRBJ1-2,NA,13,TRBD1
TGTGCCAGCGTCGTGGGGGGGGGTAACTATGGCTACACCTTC,CASVVGGGNYGYTF,TRBV7-2,TRBJ1-2,once,14,NA
TGCGCCAGCAGCTTGGAACAGGGGGCTAGTGAGCAGTTCTTC,CASSLEQGASEQFF,TRBV5-1,TRBJ2-1,few,14,TRBD1
TGTGCCAGCTCACCACCCAACTACAATGAGCAGTTCTTC,CASSPPNYNEQFF,TRBV18,TRBJ2-1,NA,13,NA
TGTGCCAGCAGTGACAAGGGACTAGCGGGGGCAACCTTCACAGATACGCAGTATTTT,CASSDKGLAGATFTDTQYF,TRBV6-4,TRBJ2-3,NA,19,TRBD2
TGTGCCAGCAGTGGGCTCGAGCAGTACTTC,CASSGLEQYF,TRBV2,TRBJ2-7,NA,10,NA
TGTGCCAGCAGTGGAGTAGCGGGACTAGCGGGGGTTACGCAGTATTTT,CASSGVAGLAGVTQYF,TRBV2,TRBJ2-3,once,16,TRBD2
TGCGCCAGCAGTCACCTCTTAAGGGAGGGCCCGAGAGATACGCAGTATTTT,CASSHLLREGPRDTQYF,TRBV23-1,TRBJ2-3,NA,17,TRBD2
TGCAGCGTTGAGGGACTAGCGAATGAGCAGTTCTTC,CSVEGLANEQFF,TRBV29-1,TRBJ2-1,NA,12,TRBD2
TGTGCCAGCAGTCCCCTAGGCGGAGAGTCCCCTCTCACAGATACGCAGTATTTT,CASSPLGGESPLTDTQYF,TRBV27,TRBJ2-3,few,18,NA
TGTGCCACCGGGACATTTGCCCACGAGCAGTACTTC,CATGTFAHEQYF,TRBV10-3,TRBJ2-7,few,12,NA
TGTGCCAGCAGCGATGGGACTAGCGGGCTCTTACAAGAGACCCAGTACTTC,CASSDGTSGLLQETQYF,TRBV11-2,TRBJ2-5,NA,17,TRBD2
TGTGCCAGCAGCCCCCAACCGGGACTAGCGGGGAGACGCGAGCAGTACTTC,CASSPQPGLAGRREQYF,TRBV7-8,TRBJ2-7,NA,17,TRBD2
TGTGCCAGCAGGCAGGGGGACTTATACACTGAAGCTTTCTTT,CASRQGDLYTEAFF,TRBV28,TRBJ1-1,NA,14,TRBD1
TGTGCCAGCAGCCCCCCGGGGTTCACAGATACGCAGTATTTT,CASSPPGFTDTQYF,TRBV13,TRBJ2-3,NA,14,NA
TGTGCCAGCAGCTTGTTTATGGGTCGACGGGCCGAAAAGGGGAATGAGCAGTTCTTC,CASSLFMGRRAEKGNEQFF,TRBV5-6,TRBJ2-1,NA,19,NA
TGTGCCTGGGGACATCCTTTCTATGGCTACACCTTC,CAWGHPFYGYTF,TRBV30,TRBJ1-2,once,12,NA
TGCAGCGTTGACCCTAGCGCTTACAATGAGCAGTTCTTC,CSVDPSAYNEQFF,TRBV29-1,TRBJ2-1,NA,13,NA